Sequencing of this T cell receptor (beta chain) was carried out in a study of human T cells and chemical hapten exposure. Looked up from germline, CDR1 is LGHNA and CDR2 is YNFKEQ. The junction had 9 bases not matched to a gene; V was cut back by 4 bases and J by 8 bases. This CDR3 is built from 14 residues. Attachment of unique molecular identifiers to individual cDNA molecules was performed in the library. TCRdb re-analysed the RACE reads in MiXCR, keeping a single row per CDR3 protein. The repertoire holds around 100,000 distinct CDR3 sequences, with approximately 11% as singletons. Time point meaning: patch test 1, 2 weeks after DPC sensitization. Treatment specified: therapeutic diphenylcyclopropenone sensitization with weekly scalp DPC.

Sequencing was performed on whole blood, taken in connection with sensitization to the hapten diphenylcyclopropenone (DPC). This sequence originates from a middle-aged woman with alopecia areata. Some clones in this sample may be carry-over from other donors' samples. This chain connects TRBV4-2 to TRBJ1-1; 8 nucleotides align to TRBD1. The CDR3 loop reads CASSPDGQGFEAFF. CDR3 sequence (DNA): TGTGCCAGCAGCCCTGACGGACAGGGCTTCGAAGCTTTCTTT.